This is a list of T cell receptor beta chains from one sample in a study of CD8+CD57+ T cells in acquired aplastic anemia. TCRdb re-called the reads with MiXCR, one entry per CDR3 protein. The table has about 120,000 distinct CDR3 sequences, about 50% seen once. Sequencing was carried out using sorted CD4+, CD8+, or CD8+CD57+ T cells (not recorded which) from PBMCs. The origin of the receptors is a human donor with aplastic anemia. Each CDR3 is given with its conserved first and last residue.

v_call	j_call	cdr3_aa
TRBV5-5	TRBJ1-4	CASSSPVVTNEKLFF
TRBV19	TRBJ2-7	CASSIGDATYEQYF
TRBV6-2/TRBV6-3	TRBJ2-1	CASSSVYNEQFF
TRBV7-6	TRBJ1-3	CASSGDRGLGNTIYF
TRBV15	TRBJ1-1	CATSKRGGETEAFF
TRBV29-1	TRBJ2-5	CSAGGGGEQETQYF
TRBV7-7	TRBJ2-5	CASSLVAAGETQYF
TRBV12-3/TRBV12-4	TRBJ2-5	CASSWRGEETQYF
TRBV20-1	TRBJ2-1	CSASEGLGYNEQFF
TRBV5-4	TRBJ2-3	CASSLGPGWGSTDTQYF
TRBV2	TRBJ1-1	CASRGGIGTEAFF
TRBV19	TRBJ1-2	CASRKRANYGYTF
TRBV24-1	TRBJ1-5	CATSTNQGRQPQHF
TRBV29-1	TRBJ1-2	CSVGNLNEGYTF
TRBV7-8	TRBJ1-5	CASSQRGPPGIWPQHF
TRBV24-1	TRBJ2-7	CATSDFREGEQYF
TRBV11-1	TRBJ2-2	CASSSGTGLNTGELFF
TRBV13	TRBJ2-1	CASSPRSGGVSYNEQFF
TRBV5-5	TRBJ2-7	CASSFKGYSYEQYF
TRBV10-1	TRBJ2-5	CASSVLSAKETQYF
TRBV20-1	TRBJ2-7	CSASQTGTSGGISSYEQYF
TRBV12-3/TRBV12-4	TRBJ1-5	CASSQLTGERIQPQHF
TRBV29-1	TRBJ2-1	CSVEGVGGRGYNEQFF
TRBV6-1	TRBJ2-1	CASSERVRGNEQFF
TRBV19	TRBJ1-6	CASTIRPGGSPLHF
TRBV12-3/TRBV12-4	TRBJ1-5	CASSLEGWQPQHF
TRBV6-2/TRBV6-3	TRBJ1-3	CASTSGGLRGNTIYF
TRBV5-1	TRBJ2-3	CASSSGVADTQYF
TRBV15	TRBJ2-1	CATSRDVSGAWYNEQFF
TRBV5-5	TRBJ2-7	CASSLGSGAYEQYF
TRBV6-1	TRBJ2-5	CASRQGLGGGETQYF
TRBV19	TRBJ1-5	CASSTSGVPAPQHF
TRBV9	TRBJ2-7	CASSVGLRERISEQYF
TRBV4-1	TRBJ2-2	CASSQVRAQGPTGELFF
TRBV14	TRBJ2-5	CASSHAGGYQETQYF
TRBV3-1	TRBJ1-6	CASSQGGGAYNSPLHF
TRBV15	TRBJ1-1	CATSRTGSNTEAFF
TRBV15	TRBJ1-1	CATSRPTEGRDTEAFF
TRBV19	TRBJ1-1	CASRLEAFF
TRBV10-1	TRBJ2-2	CASSVGLAGEVTGELFF
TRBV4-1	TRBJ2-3	CASSQDLDSTDTQYF
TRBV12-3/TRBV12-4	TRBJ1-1	CASSERQGRNTEAFF
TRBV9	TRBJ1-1	CASSVESGHKTGRRTEAFF
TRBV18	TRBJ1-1	CASSALVGAFF
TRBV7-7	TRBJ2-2	CASSQFLLIGNTGELFF
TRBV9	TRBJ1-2	CASSVGGGTNYGYTF
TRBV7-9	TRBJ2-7	CASSHERERVHEQYF
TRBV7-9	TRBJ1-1	CASSLVGYTEASF
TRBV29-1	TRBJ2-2	CSVRGQGANTGELFF
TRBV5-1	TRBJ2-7	CASSLDRGPDEQYF
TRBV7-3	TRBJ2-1	CASSLNGRVGNEQFF
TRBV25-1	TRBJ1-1	CASSEFGDRSTEAFF
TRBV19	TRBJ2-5	CASTVGTATETQYF
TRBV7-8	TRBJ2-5	CASLWAGGPGETQYF
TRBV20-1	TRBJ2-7	CSARDGTSGRSEQYF